One sample yielded the 25 T cell receptor beta chains listed below, sequenced in a study of beta chain features in type 1 diabetes. Of the isolated RNA, all was reverse transcribed, and so the sequenced material was expressed TCRB transcripts. Using immunoSEQ multiplex PCR, the repertoire was profiled, and TCRdb retains in-frame clones only, with some absent. This table holds hundreds of thousands of clones, roughly 15% found once. The specimen was naive CD4+ T cells from blood. The receptor set was obtained from a man aged 18 to 35 in good health.

This chain uses TRBV7-2 with TRBJ1-3, with D possibly TRBD1 on 5 matching bases. CDR3 length: 15 residues. Germline V CDR1 and CDR2: SGHTA, FQGNSA. Trimming cost V 3 bases and J 4 bases, with 13 bases left between them. The CDR3 DNA sequence: TGTGCCAGCAGCTTTCAAGGGACTAGCGGAAACACCATATATTTT. This sequence encodes CASSFQGTSGNTIYF.

The chain links TRBV15 to TRBJ2-2, with TRBD1 matching 7 bases. The CDR3 is 16 residues long. The germline V gene has CDR1 LNHNV and CDR2 YYDKDF (reference sequence). J lost 4 bases, V lost 2 bases, and 7 bases had no gene match. CDR3 in amino acids: CATSRIIRQGTGELFF. The CDR3 coding sequence is TGTGCCACCAGCAGAATTATACGACAGGGCACCGGGGAGCTGTTTTTT.

The chain employs TRBV9 and TRBJ1-3, with no clear D. Germline V gene lookup returns CDR1 SGDLS and CDR2 YYNGEE. The CDR3 runs 15 residues. The V gene lost 0 bases and the J gene lost 0 bases, with 7 bases spanning the gap. CDR3: CASSVVVSSGNTIYF. The CDR3 region has the DNA TGTGCCAGCAGCGTAGTCGTTAGCTCTGGAAACACCATATATTTT.

This clone was counted a few times. The genes are TRBV6-1 and TRBJ1-1; D remains unclear. Between the trimmed V and J ends, which lost 2 bases and 0 bases, there was a span of 7 bases. The CDR3 consists of 14 residues. Germline lookup yields CDR1 MNHNS and CDR2 SASEGT. CDR3 sequence: CASSESRMNTEAFF. The DNA for the CDR3 is TGTGCCAGCAGTGAATCCAGAATGAACACTGAAGCTTTCTTT.

This clone was recorded a few times. The chain employs TRBV9 and TRBJ2-2; no clear D gene. Trimming removed 0 bases at V and 5 bases at J, with 8 bases between. The CDR3 has 14 residues. Germline V gene lookup returns CDR1 SGDLS and CDR2 YYNGEE. The CDR3 nucleotides are TGTGCCAGCAGCGTAGTCAGCCTAACCGGGGAGCTGTTTTTT. Its translation is CASSVVSLTGELFF.

The V gene is TRBV7-2, the J gene TRBJ2-1, with 9 positions matching TRBD2. Germline-derived CDR1 and CDR2 are SGHTA and FQGNSA. V lost 5 bases and J lost 2; bases outside the gene matches: 4. The CDR3 has 15 amino acids. In DNA, the CDR3 is TGTGCCAGCAGCGGCGGGGGGGCCGCCTACAATGAGCAGTTCTTC. Protein product: CASSGGGAAYNEQFF.

This clone was detected only a few times. The rearrangement uses TRBV30 and TRBJ2-1; D is perhaps TRBD1 (6 bases). This CDR3 region has 15 residues. The V end lost 8 bases, the J end lost 1 base, and 18 bases lay between the germline ends. Per the germline V gene, CDR1 is GTSNPN and CDR2 is SVGIG (reference sequence). The CDR3 DNA is TGTGCCGTTGAGCCCGGGACACCTTCCTACAATGAGCAGTTCTTC. Encoded protein: CAVEPGTPSYNEQFF.

This clone came up a few times. The chain is built from TRBV5-1 and TRBJ2-3; tentative D call: TRBD2 (6 bases). Germline V gene lookup returns CDR1 SGHRS and CDR2 YFSETQ. V was pared by 0 bases and J by 2 bases, with 10 bases between. The CDR3 has 15 amino acids. CDR3 DNA: TGCGCCAGCAGCTTGGGCGGGGCCCCCACAGATACGCAGTATTTT. This translates into CASSLGGAPTDTQYF.

The chain has TRBV19 and TRBJ2-1, with unresolved D. The V gene lost 4 bases and the J gene lost 9 bases, with 4 bases spanning the gap. There are 10 residues in the CDR3. CDR1 is LNHDA and CDR2 is SQIVND in the germline V gene (reference sequence). CDR3 DNA sequence: TGTGCCAGTAGTAGTAGTGAGCAGTTCTTC. Its translation: CASSSSEQFF.

This clone has more than one count but fewer than ten. The chain couples TRBV2 to TRBJ1-1; D perhaps matches TRBD1 (6 bases). With 7 bases removed from V and 6 bases from J, the gap between germline ends came to 15 bases. Germline V gene lookup returns CDR1 SNHLY and CDR2 FYNNEI. This CDR3 spans 13 amino acids. CDR3 in DNA: TGTGCCAGCATTTTACAGGGTCGGGCTGAAGCTTTCTTT. Translated: CASILQGRAEAFF.

In its sample, this clone was seen a few times. The identical CDR3 is also encoded by other nucleotide sequences in the sample. CDR3 loop: CASSPQASSYNEQFF. CDR3 DNA sequence: TGTGCCAGCAGCCCTCAGGCTAGCTCCTACAATGAGCAGTTCTTC. The chain couples TRBV9 to TRBJ2-1; D is unresolved. Germline V CDR1 and CDR2: SGDLS, YYNGEE. V was clipped by 4 bases and J by 0 bases, with 11 bases between them. This CDR3 is built from 15 residues.

This clone came up a few times. This chain joins TRBV15 and TRBJ2-1; TRBD2 agrees at 7 bases. After removal of 3 bases from V and 1 base from J, the junction contained 9 bases not matched to a gene. CDR1 LNHNV and CDR2 YYDKDF come from the germline V gene (reference sequence). This CDR3 region has 17 residues. CDR3 nucleotide sequence: TGTGCCACCAGCAGGCCCCGAAAACTAGCGTCCTACAATGAGCAGTTCTTC. Its protein is CATSRPRKLASYNEQFF.

The rearrangement joins TRBV7-9 to TRBJ1-2; TRBD1 matches 8 bases. The CDR3 runs to 15 residues. Germline V CDR1 and CDR2: SEHNR, FQNEAQ (reference sequence). J lost 8 bases, V lost 1 base, and 9 bases had no gene match. CDR3 DNA sequence: TGTGCCAGCAGCTTAGTCCGCCAGGGGGCGCAGGGCTACACCTTC. Its protein product is CASSLVRQGAQGYTF.

V is TRBV13 and J is TRBJ1-4; D call uncertain. Germline values: CDR1 PRHDT, CDR2 FYEKMQ (reference sequence). CDR3 size: 15 residues. V lost 4 bases and J lost 7, with 16 bases in between. The CDR3 DNA reads as TGTGCCAGCAGCTCCAAACAGAATATACGTGAAAAACTGTTTTTT. Amino acid sequence: CASSSKQNIREKLFF. The variable domain in full, with the rest retrieved from reference TRBV13 and TRBJ1-4, is AAGVIQSPRHLIKEKRETATLKCYPIPRHDTVYWYQQGPGQDPQFLISFYEKMQSDKGSIPDRFSAQQFSDYHSELNMSSLELGDSALYFCASSSKQNIREKLFFGSGTQLSVL.

The rearrangement uses TRBV28 and TRBJ2-7, with a possible D match to TRBD1 (5 bases). Germline assignment: CDR1 MDHEN and CDR2 SYDVKM. Trimming left V 3 bases short and J 9 bases short, with 21 bases between. The CDR3 length is 15 residues. In DNA form, the CDR3 reads TGTGCCAGCAGTTTTTCGGGTGGGGCGAGTGTTGGGCAGTACTTC. This encodes CASSFSGGASVGQYF.

This clone was detected a few times. The chain carries TRBV4-1 and TRBJ2-1; D possibly corresponds to TRBD2 (6 bases). With 2 bases removed from V and 0 bases from J, the gap between germline ends came to 11 bases. From germline, CDR1 is MGHRA and CDR2 YSYEKL. The CDR3 runs to 16 residues. In DNA, the CDR3 is TGCGCCAGCAGCCAACCTACTAGCAGCTCCTACAATGAGCAGTTCTTC. Translating gives CASSQPTSSSYNEQFF.

This chain's CDR3 is CASRRGDNEKLFF. DNA for the CDR3: TGCGCCAGCAGGAGAGGGGACAATGAAAAACTGTTTTTT. This chain joins TRBV4-3 and TRBJ1-4; tentatively, D is TRBD1 (5 bases). The germline V gene has CDR1 LGHNA and CDR2 YSLEER. Deletions cut 6 bases from V and 5 bases from J, with 10 bases between. There are 13 residues in the CDR3.

This chain links TRBV13 with TRBJ2-2; 12 nucleotides match TRBD1. CDR3 length: 18 amino acids. The V segment lost 4 bases and the J segment 4 bases; nucleotides outside the gene matches: 10. Per the germline V gene, CDR1 is PRHDT and CDR2 is FYEKMQ (reference sequence). CDR3 sequence: CASSSPWDRGRGTGELFF. In DNA form, the CDR3 reads TGTGCCAGCAGCTCCCCTTGGGACAGGGGGCGAGGCACCGGGGAGCTGTTTTTT.

This CDR3 reads CASTPGQAYGYTF. The CDR3 DNA sequence: TGTGCCAGCACCCCGGGACAGGCCTATGGCTACACCTTC. V usage is TRBV25-1 and J usage is TRBJ1-2; 8 bases fit TRBD1. With V trimmed by 7 bases and J by 4 bases, 5 bases remained unmatched. Germline V lookup: CDR1 MGHDK, CDR2 SYGVNS. The CDR3 loop spans 13 amino acids.

V usage is TRBV5-1 and J usage is TRBJ2-7; 8 nucleotides align to TRBD1. J gave up 7 bases and V 1 base, and 10 bases lay outside the gene matches. Looked up from germline, CDR1 is SGHRS and CDR2 is YFSETQ. The CDR3 has 15 residues. CDR3 sequence reads: CASSLLDRDSREQYF. CDR3 DNA sequence: TGCGCCAGCAGCTTGTTGGACAGGGACTCGAGGGAGCAGTACTTC.

In its sample, this clone was seen a few times. The chain combines TRBV7-9 with TRBJ2-1, with 11 bases fitting TRBD2. CDR3 length: 18 amino acids. In germline, CDR1 is SEHNR, CDR2 FQNEAQ (reference sequence). V was clipped by 0 bases and J by 2 bases; unmatched bases: 6. This chain's CDR3 is CASSLALGTSGAYNEQFF. CDR3 in DNA: TGTGCCAGCAGCTTAGCGCTAGGGACTAGCGGTGCCTACAATGAGCAGTTCTTC.

The rearrangement joins TRBV28 to TRBJ2-2; D is perhaps TRBD1 (7 bases). Trimming took 4 bases from V and 4 from J, leaving 13 bases between them. Germline V lookup: CDR1 MDHEN, CDR2 SYDVKM. This CDR3 contains 15 residues. The CDR3 DNA follows: TGTGCCAGCAGTTGGAGGGACAGACCCACCGGGGAGCTGTTTTTT. This codes for CASSWRDRPTGELFF.

This chain links TRBV10-3 with TRBJ2-7; 9 nucleotides match TRBD2. The V and J ends lost 6 bases and 2 bases, in that order; junction bases with no gene match: 5. The CDR3 has 14 residues. Germline-derived CDR1 and CDR2 are ENHRY and SYGVKD. The CDR3 region is CAIRLTSGPYEQYF. CDR3 nucleotide sequence: TGTGCCATCAGACTGACTAGCGGACCCTACGAGCAGTACTTC.

The chain joins TRBV30 to TRBJ2-5, with 8 bases aligning to TRBD1. The CDR3 spans 13 residues. Losses at the gene ends were 3 bases for V and 5 bases for J; bases not matched to a gene: 5. The germline gives CDR1 GTSNPN, CDR2 SVGIG (reference sequence). The DNA for the CDR3 is TGTGCCTGGAGGATGACAGGGGTTGAGACCCAGTACTTC. It yields the protein CAWRMTGVETQYF.

This clone was found a few times. The genes are TRBV19 and TRBJ2-1; possible D gene TRBD2, 6 bases. This CDR3 spans 15 amino acids. The V end was cut by 1 base, the J end by 3 bases, with 10 bases between. Germline V lookup: CDR1 LNHDA, CDR2 SQIVND (reference sequence). The CDR3 DNA reads TGTGCCAGTAGTATAGTTCGGGAGTTCTACAATGAGCAGTTCTTC. Amino acid sequence: CASSIVREFYNEQFF.